The 15 T cell receptor beta chains given below trace back to one sample, sequenced in a study of cytomegalovirus exposure and HLA in healthy donors. PCR used 60 Vbeta primers and 13 Jbeta primers. Profiled with immunoSEQ multiplex PCR; TCRdb holds only in-frame clones, not every one. The sample contains 130,000 to 150,000 clones, over 75% of which appear only once. Sequencing input: PBMCs. The receptors derive from a woman in her thirties in good health and CMV-seronegative.

The chain employs TRBV6-1 and TRBJ2-2, with TRBD1 identical over 11 bases. Germline CDR1 reads MNHNS; CDR2 reads SASEGT. J lost 5 bases, V lost 6 bases, and 5 bases had no gene match. This CDR3 is 15 amino acids long. CDR3 region: CASRGQGDRTGELFF. CDR3 in DNA: TGTGCCAGCAGGGGACAGGGGGATCGGACCGGGGAGCTGTTTTTT.

The chain couples TRBV28 to TRBJ1-2; 9 bases map to TRBD1. The germline gives CDR1 MDHEN, CDR2 SYDVKM. The CDR3 extends over 15 amino acids. With 6 bases clipped from V and 4 bases from J, the junction kept 9 bases outside the gene matches. Written as DNA, the CDR3 is TGTGCCAGCAGCCGCCCAGGGACAGGGATCTATGGCTACACCTTC. It yields the protein CASSRPGTGIYGYTF.

The gene calls are TRBV6-5 and TRBJ1-5; D uncertain. CDR1 MNHEY and CDR2 SVGAGI come from the germline V gene. The CDR3 runs to 13 residues. V was shortened by 5 bases and J by 6 bases, with 11 bases between the two germline ends. In nucleotides, the CDR3 is TGTGCCAGCAGTGGTGATGGCGGTCAGCCCCAGCATTTT. Translating gives CASSGDGGQPQHF.

This clone occurred a few times. The V gene is TRBV7-2, the J gene TRBJ2-7; TRBD1 matches 8 bases. After removal of 3 bases from V and 3 bases from J, the junction contained 10 bases not matched to a gene. CDR3 length equals 16 residues. From germline, CDR1 is SGHTA and CDR2 FQGNSA. The CDR3 reads CASSFRDGQGLYEQYF. The DNA of the CDR3 is TGTGCCAGCAGCTTTCGTGACGGACAGGGCCTCTACGAGCAGTACTTC.

The chain links TRBV4-3 to TRBJ2-4, with 7 bases identical to TRBD1. J was trimmed by 0 bases and V by 0 bases; bases with no gene match: 5. The CDR3 is made up of 17 amino acids. Germline V lookup: CDR1 LGHNA, CDR2 YSLEER. CDR3 nucleotides: TGCGCCAGCAGCCAAGAAGGGGGCGGAAAAGCCAAAAACATTCAGTACTTC. Amino acid sequence: CASSQEGGGKAKNIQYF.

The V call is TRBV5-5, the J call TRBJ1-1; D call uncertain. The germline V gene has CDR1 SGHKS and CDR2 YYEKEE (reference sequence). Trimming took off 0 bases at V and 8 bases at J, with 5 bases between the two ends. The CDR3 extends over 11 amino acids. DNA of the CDR3: TGTGCCAGCAGCTTGGGCAGGGAAGCTTTCTTT. Amino acids: CASSLGREAFF.

The gene calls are TRBV15 and TRBJ2-7, with TRBD1 as a possible D gene (6 bases). This CDR3 comprises 15 residues. Germline assignment: CDR1 LNHNV and CDR2 YYDKDF (reference sequence). The V gene lost 1 base and the J gene lost 0 bases, with 10 bases spanning the gap. This chain's CDR3 is CATSRADSSSYEQYF. The CDR3 nucleotides read TGTGCCACCAGCAGAGCGGACAGCAGCTCCTACGAGCAGTACTTC.

The chain is built from TRBV11-2 and TRBJ2-3; maybe TRBD2 (6 bases). The length of the CDR3 is 15 residues. Deletions cut 1 base from V and 1 base from J, with 9 bases between. Germline V lookup: CDR1 SGHAT, CDR2 FQNNGV. In DNA form, the CDR3 reads TGTGCCAGCAGCTTAGTGACGGGGGGCACAGATACGCAGTATTTT. It encodes CASSLVTGGTDTQYF.

The V call is TRBV7-3, the J call TRBJ2-5; D might be TRBD1 (5 bases). The germline V gene encodes CDR1 SGHTA and CDR2 FQGTGA. The CDR3 spans 13 residues. V gave up 3 bases and J gave up 5 bases, with 10 bases separating them. The CDR3 bases are TGTGCCAGCAGCTTTGGCAGGGCCGAGACCCAGTACTTC. Protein: CASSFGRAETQYF.

This sequence joins TRBV5-1 and TRBJ2-2; possible D gene TRBD2, 6 bases. The V gene's germline CDR1 is SGHRS and CDR2 YFSETQ. CDR3 length equals 16 residues. Trimming removed 4 bases at V and 2 bases at J, with 15 bases between. The CDR3 loop reads CASSQLLGGNTGELFF. Here the CDR3 DNA reads TGCGCCAGCAGCCAACTGTTGGGGGGTAACACCGGGGAGCTGTTTTTT.

This clone was detected once. This chain joins TRBV18 and TRBJ2-7; TRBD1 matches at 7 bases. Per germline, CDR1 KGHSH and CDR2 LQKENI. The V gene end was trimmed by 1 base and the J gene end by 3 bases; junction bases not matched to a gene: 9. The length of the CDR3 is 16 residues. The CDR3 spells CASSPREGGPGYEQYF. CDR3 nucleotides: TGTGCCAGCTCACCACGGGAAGGGGGCCCTGGCTACGAGCAGTACTTC.

The CDR3 coding sequence is TGTGCCAGCAGCTCCGGGACATTCTCTGTGGCGTCTGAAGCTTTCTTT. It specifies CASSSGTFSVASEAFF. The V gene is TRBV7-9, the J gene TRBJ1-1; D possibly corresponds to TRBD1 (6 bases). CDR1 and CDR2 from the germline V gene are SEHNR and FQNEAQ (reference sequence). Deletions cut 4 bases from V and 6 bases from J, with 21 bases between. The CDR3 extends over 16 amino acids. Together with reference TRBV7-9 and TRBJ1-1, the CDR3 gives the full variable domain: DTGVSQNPRHKITKRGQNVTFRCDPISEHNRLYWYRQTLGQGPEFLTYFQNEAQLEKSRLLSDRFSAERPKGSFSTLEIQRTEQGDSAMYLCASSSGTFSVASEAFFGQGTRLTVV.

The count of this clone is one. The gene calls are TRBV5-1 and TRBJ1-5; D might be TRBD1 (5 bases). Deletions cut 4 bases from V and 3 bases from J, with 11 bases between. Per the germline V gene, CDR1 is SGHRS and CDR2 is YFSETQ. The CDR3 is made up of 14 amino acids. The CDR3 here is CASSPGGFNQPQHF. The DNA for the CDR3 is TGCGCCAGCAGCCCCGGGGGATTCAATCAGCCCCAGCATTTT.

CDR3 loop: CAWRFGTPGHKEAFF. CDR3 DNA: TGTGCCTGGCGCTTTGGAACCCCGGGACACAAAGAAGCTTTCTTT. The chain combines TRBV30 with TRBJ1-1; D is possibly TRBD1 (6 bases). This CDR3 spans 15 amino acids. V dropped 5 bases and J dropped 8 bases, with 24 bases sitting between them. Germline V gene lookup returns CDR1 GTSNPN and CDR2 SVGIG (reference sequence).

The CDR3 nucleotides are TGTGCCAGCAGCCCCCAGGGAGGACTAGCGGCCTCCTACGAGCAGTACTTC. This sequence encodes CASSPQGGLAASYEQYF. The J gene is TRBJ2-7, the V gene TRBV7-2, with 10 bases matching TRBD2. The CDR3 is made up of 17 amino acids. V shed 5 bases and J 0 bases; nucleotides not matched to a gene: 10. Germline lookup yields CDR1 SGHTA and CDR2 FQGNSA.